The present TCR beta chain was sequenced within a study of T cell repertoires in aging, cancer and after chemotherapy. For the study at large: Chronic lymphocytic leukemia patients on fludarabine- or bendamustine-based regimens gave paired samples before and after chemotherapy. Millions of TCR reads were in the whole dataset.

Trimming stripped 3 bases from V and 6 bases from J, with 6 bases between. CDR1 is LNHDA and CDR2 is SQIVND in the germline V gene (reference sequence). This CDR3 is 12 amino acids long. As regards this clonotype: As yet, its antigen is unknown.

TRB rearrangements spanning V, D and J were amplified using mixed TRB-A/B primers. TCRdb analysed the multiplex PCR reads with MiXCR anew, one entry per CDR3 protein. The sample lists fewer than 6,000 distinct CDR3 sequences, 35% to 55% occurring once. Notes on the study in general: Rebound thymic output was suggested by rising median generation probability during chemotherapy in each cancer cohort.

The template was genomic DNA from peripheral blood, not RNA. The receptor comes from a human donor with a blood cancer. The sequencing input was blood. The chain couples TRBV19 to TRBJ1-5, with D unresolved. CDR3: CASSIVAQPQHF. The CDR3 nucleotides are TGTGCCAGTAGTATCGTCGCTCAGCCCCAGCATTTT. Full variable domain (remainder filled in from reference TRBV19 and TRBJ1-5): DGGITQSPKYLFRKEGQNVTLSCEQNLNHDAMYWYRQDPGQGLRLIYYSQIVNDFQKGDIAEGYSVSREKKESFPLTVTSAQKNPTAFYLCASSIVAQPQHFGDGTRLSIL.